The clone carrying this TCR beta chain was detected many times. Via MiXCR, TCRdb re-called the 5' RACE reads, giving one row per CDR3 protein. The table shows about 75,000 distinct CDR3 sequences, with about 7.2% occurring only once. The data originate from a study of T cells after yellow fever vaccination. The V end lost 8 bases, the J end lost 5 bases, and 3 bases lay between the germline ends. Germline loops: CDR1 PRHDT, CDR2 FYEKMQ (reference sequence). The CDR3 consists of 9 residues. The sample here was CD8+ T cells sorted from PBMCs, taken around 10 days after the first yellow fever vaccination. This receptor was obtained from a young man who received the YFV17D yellow fever vaccine. V usage is TRBV13 and J usage is TRBJ2-5; D is uncertain. The CDR3: CASGETQYF. The DNA of the CDR3 is TGTGCCAGCGGGGAGACCCAGTACTTC.